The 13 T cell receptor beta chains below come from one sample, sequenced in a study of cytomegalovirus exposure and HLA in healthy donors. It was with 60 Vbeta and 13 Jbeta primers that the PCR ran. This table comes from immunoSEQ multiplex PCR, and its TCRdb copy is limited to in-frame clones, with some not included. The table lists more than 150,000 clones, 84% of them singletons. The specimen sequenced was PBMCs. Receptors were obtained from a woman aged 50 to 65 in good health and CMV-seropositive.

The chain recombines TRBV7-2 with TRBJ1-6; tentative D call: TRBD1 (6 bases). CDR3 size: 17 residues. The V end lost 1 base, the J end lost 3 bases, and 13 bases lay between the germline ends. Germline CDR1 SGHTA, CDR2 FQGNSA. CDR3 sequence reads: CASSLVRQDLYNSPLHF. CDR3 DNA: TGTGCCAGCAGCTTAGTACGACAGGACCTCTATAATTCACCCCTCCACTTT.

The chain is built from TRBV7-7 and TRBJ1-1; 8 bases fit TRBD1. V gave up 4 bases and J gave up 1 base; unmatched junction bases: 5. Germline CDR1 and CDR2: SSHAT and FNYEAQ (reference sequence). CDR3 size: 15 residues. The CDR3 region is CASSSGQGTNTEAFF. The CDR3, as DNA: TGTGCCAGCAGCTCCGGACAGGGTACGAACACTGAAGCTTTCTTT.

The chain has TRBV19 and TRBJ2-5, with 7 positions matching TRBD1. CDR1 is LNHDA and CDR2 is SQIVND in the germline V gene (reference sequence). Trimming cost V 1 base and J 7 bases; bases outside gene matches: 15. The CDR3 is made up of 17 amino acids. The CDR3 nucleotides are TGTGCCAGTAGTATAGGATACAGGTTAGGGGGCGATGGGACCCAGTACTTC. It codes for CASSIGYRLGGDGTQYF. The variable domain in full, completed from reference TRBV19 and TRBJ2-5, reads DGGITQSPKYLFRKEGQNVTLSCEQNLNHDAMYWYRQDPGQGLRLIYYSQIVNDFQKGDIAEGYSVSREKKESFPLTVTSAQKNPTAFYLCASSIGYRLGGDGTQYFGPGTRLLVL.

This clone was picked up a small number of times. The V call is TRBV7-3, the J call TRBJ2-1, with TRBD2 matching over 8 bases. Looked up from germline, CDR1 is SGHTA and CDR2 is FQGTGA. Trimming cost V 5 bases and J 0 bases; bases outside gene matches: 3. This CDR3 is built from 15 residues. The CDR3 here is CASSPAGGSYNEQFF. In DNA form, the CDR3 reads TGTGCCAGCAGCCCGGCGGGGGGCTCCTACAATGAGCAGTTCTTC.

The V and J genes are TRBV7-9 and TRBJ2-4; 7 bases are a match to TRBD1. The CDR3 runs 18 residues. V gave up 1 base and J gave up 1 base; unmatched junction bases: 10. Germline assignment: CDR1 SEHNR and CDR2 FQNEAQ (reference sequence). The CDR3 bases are TGTGCCAGCAGCTTAGGGACAGGTATGACACTGGCCAAAAACATTCAGTACTTC. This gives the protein CASSLGTGMTLAKNIQYF.

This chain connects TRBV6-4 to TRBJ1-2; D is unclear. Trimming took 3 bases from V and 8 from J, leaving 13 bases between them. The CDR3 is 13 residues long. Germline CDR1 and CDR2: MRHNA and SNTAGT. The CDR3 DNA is TGTGCCAGCAGTGAGTTTGCGGGGATAGGCTACACCTTC. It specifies CASSEFAGIGYTF.

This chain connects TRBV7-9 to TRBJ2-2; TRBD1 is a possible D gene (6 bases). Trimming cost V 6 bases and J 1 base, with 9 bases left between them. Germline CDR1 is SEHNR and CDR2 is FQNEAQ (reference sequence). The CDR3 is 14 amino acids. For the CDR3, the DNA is TGTGCCAGCAGATCAGGGGAGAACACCGGGGAGCTGTTTTTT. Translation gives CASRSGENTGELFF.

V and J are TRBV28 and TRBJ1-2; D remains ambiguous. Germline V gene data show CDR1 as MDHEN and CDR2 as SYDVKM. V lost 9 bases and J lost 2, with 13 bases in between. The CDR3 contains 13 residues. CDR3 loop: CASNPAGNYGYTF. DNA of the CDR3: TGTGCCAGTAACCCCGCGGGAAACTATGGCTACACCTTC.

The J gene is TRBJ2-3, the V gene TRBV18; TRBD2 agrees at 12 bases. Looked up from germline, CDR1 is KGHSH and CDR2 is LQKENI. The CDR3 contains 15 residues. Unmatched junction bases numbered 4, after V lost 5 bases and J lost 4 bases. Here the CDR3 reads CASSSSGGAADTQYF. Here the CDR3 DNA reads TGTGCCAGCTCATCTAGCGGGGGGGCAGCAGATACGCAGTATTTT.

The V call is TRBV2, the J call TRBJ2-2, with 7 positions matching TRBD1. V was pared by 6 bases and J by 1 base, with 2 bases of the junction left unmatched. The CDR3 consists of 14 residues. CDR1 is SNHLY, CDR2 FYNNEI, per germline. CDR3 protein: CASRRTGNTGELFF. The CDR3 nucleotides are TGTGCCAGCAGGCGGACAGGGAACACCGGGGAGCTGTTTTTT.

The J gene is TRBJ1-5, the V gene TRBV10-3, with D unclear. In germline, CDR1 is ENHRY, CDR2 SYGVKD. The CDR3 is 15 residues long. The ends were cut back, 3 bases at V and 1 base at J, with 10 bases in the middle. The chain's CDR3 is CAISEAGSSNQPQHF. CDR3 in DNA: TGTGCCATCAGTGAAGCGGGGAGCAGCAATCAGCCCCAGCATTTT.

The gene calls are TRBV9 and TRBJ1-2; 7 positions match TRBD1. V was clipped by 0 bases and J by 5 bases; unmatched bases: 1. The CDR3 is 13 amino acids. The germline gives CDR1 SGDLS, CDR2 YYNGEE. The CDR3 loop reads CASSVGQGYGYTF. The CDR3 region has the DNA TGTGCCAGCAGCGTAGGACAGGGATATGGCTACACCTTC. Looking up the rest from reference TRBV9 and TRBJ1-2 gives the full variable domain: DSGVTQTPKHLITATGQRVTLRCSPRSGDLSVYWYQQSLDQGLQFLIQYYNGEERAKGNILERFSAQQFPDLHSELNLSSLELGDSALYFCASSVGQGYGYTFGSGTRLTVV.

Here the CDR3 DNA reads TGTGCCAGTAGTACGCCCGGACAGTTTGAAAAACTGTTTTTT. Translated: CASSTPGQFEKLFF. This chain links TRBV19 with TRBJ1-4; the D gene is possibly TRBD1 (6 bases). Trimming took off 4 bases at V and 7 bases at J, with 13 bases between the two ends. Germline V gene sequence: CDR1 LNHDA, CDR2 SQIVND (reference sequence). This CDR3 is built from 14 residues.